The 14 T cell receptor beta chains reported below all come from one sample, sequenced in a study of T cell repertoires in cytomegalovirus infection. One entry per CDR3 protein results from TCRdb running MiXCR on the reads. This repertoire shows about 78,000 distinct CDR3 sequences, around 40% found once; its top ten account for approximately 93%. Their antigen targets remain unknown. The sample here was CD8+ T cells from cultured PBMCs, taken from culture after CMV antigen stimulation. These receptors all stem from a human donor in good health (CMV status not recorded). Some clones in this sample may be carry-over from other donors' samples.

The chain links TRBV12-3 or TRBV12-4 to TRBJ1-4; 7 bases line up with TRBD1. The CDR3 length is 15 residues. Trimming cost V 5 bases and J 8 bases; bases outside gene matches: 11. CDR3 amino acids: CASSITGTVYEKLFF. In DNA, the CDR3 is TGTGCCAGCAGTATCACCGGGACAGTTTACGAAAAACTGTTTTTT.

The J gene is TRBJ2-5, the V gene TRBV7-6; D is undetermined. Trimming pared 1 base from V and 0 bases from J, leaving 3 bases between. Germline lookup yields CDR1 SGHVS and CDR2 FNYEAQ. CDR3 size: 13 residues. The CDR3: CASSLGDQETQYF. The DNA for the CDR3 is TGTGCCAGCAGCTTAGGAGACCAAGAGACCCAGTACTTC.

In this sample, this clonotype turned up a few times. The J gene is TRBJ2-7, the V gene TRBV11-3; D uncertain. Looked up from germline, CDR1 is SGHNT and CDR2 is YENEEA. The CDR3 is 14 amino acids. V was clipped by 0 bases and J by 0 bases, with 6 bases between them. CDR3: CASSLDSYSYEQYF. CDR3 DNA sequence: TGTGCCAGCAGCTTAGACTCTTACTCCTACGAGCAGTACTTC.

The sample holds a few counts of this clonotype. The V gene is TRBV27, the J gene TRBJ2-3; D tentatively reads TRBD1 or TRBD2 (5 bases each). CDR1 is MNHEY and CDR2 is SMNVEV in the germline V gene (reference sequence). This CDR3 is 16 amino acids long. Trimming removed 5 bases at V and 2 bases at J, with 17 bases between. The CDR3 protein is CASSNRGPHTTDTQYF. The DNA of the CDR3 is TGTGCCAGCAGTAACCGGGGACCACACACCACAGATACGCAGTATTTT.

This chain joins TRBV7-9 and TRBJ1-2, with D perhaps matching TRBD1 (5 bases). The CDR3 loop spans 13 amino acids. Germline CDR1 and CDR2: SEHNR and FQNEAQ (reference sequence). V was shortened by 5 bases and J by 8 bases, with 15 bases between the two germline ends. The CDR3 DNA is TGTGCCAGCAGCCAAGGGACCAACGAGGGCTACACCTTC. It yields the protein CASSQGTNEGYTF. The full variable domain, in which reference TRBV7-9 and TRBJ1-2 provide the parts outside the CDR3, is DTGVSQNPRHKITKRGQNVTFRCDPISEHNRLYWYRQTLGQGPEFLTYFQNEAQLEKSRLLSDRFSAERPKGSFSTLEIQRTEQGDSAMYLCASSQGTNEGYTFGSGTRLTVV.

This chain joins TRBV19 and TRBJ1-2; possible D gene TRBD1, 6 bases. This CDR3 has 14 amino acids. Germline CDR1 is LNHDA and CDR2 is SQIVND (reference sequence). V lost 6 bases to trimming and J lost 5 bases, with 16 bases between them. CDR3 coding DNA: TGTGCCAGTAGGGAAATTGCAGGGGCGTATGGCTACACCTTC. Translated: CASREIAGAYGYTF. Based on the CDR3 plus reference TRBV19 and TRBJ1-2, the full variable domain is DGGITQSPKYLFRKEGQNVTLSCEQNLNHDAMYWYRQDPGQGLRLIYYSQIVNDFQKGDIAEGYSVSREKKESFPLTVTSAQKNPTAFYLCASREIAGAYGYTFGSGTRLTVV.

The rearrangement links TRBV6-2 or TRBV6-3 to TRBJ2-5; D possibly corresponds to TRBD1 (6 bases). Germline CDR1 and CDR2: MNHEY and SVGEGT. The CDR3 extends over 14 amino acids. Trimming pared 2 bases from V and 1 base from J, leaving 8 bases between. The CDR3 DNA is TGTGCCAGCAGTTACCAGGGGATCCAAGAGACCCAGTACTTC. Translation: CASSYQGIQETQYF.

CDR3 sequence (DNA): TGTGCCAGCAGCTTAGGGGACTCCGGCACCGGGGAGCTGTTTTTT. It yields the protein CASSLGDSGTGELFF. The chain uses TRBV13 and TRBJ2-2, with a weak D call TRBD2 (5 bases). Germline V gene sequence: CDR1 PRHDT, CDR2 FYEKMQ (reference sequence). With 0 bases removed from V and 4 bases from J, the gap between germline ends came to 9 bases. The CDR3 contains 15 residues.

The J gene is TRBJ1-1, the V gene TRBV4-3; tentatively, D is TRBD1 (5 bases). Germline values: CDR1 LGHNA, CDR2 YSLEER. The CDR3 totals 16 residues. V was shortened by 0 bases and J by 9 bases, with 20 bases between the two germline ends. CDR3 sequence reads: CASSQESPGVVSQAFF. The CDR3 DNA reads TGCGCCAGCAGCCAAGAAAGCCCGGGGGTAGTATCGCAAGCTTTCTTT.

The table lists this clonotype with a few counts. The chain is built from TRBV7-3 and TRBJ2-3; 11 nucleotides align to TRBD2. Losses at the gene ends were 4 bases for V and 4 bases for J; bases not matched to a gene: 4. The CDR3 spans 15 residues. Germline CDR1 reads SGHTA; CDR2 reads FQGTGA. CDR3: CASSSTSGVSDTQYF. The CDR3 DNA reads TGTGCCAGCAGCTCGACTAGCGGGGTTTCAGATACGCAGTATTTT.

The rearrangement joins TRBV7-8 to TRBJ1-1, with 9 bases lining up with TRBD1. With V trimmed by 5 bases and J by 4 bases, 11 bases remained unmatched. Germline loops: CDR1 SGHVS, CDR2 FQNEAQ. The length of the CDR3 is 16 residues. CDR3 region: CASSLGDREWVTEAFF. The CDR3 DNA is TGTGCCAGCAGCCTAGGGGACAGGGAGTGGGTCACTGAAGCTTTCTTT. Together with reference TRBV7-8 and TRBJ1-1, the CDR3 gives the full variable domain: GAGVSQSPRYKVAKRGQDVALRCDPISGHVSLFWYQQALGQGPEFLTYFQNEAQLDKSGLPSDRFFAERPEGSVSTLKIQRTQQEDSAVYLCASSLGDREWVTEAFFGQGTRLTVV.

This clonotype was seen many times. V usage is TRBV6-5 and J usage is TRBJ2-2; no reliable D call. Germline CDR1 MNHEY, CDR2 SVGAGI. Trimming pared 0 bases from V and 6 bases from J, leaving 8 bases between. The CDR3 contains 14 residues. The CDR3 loop is CASSYSEGAGELFF. The CDR3 nucleotides read TGTGCCAGCAGTTACTCGGAAGGTGCCGGGGAGCTGTTTTTT.

This clonotype was recorded a few times. This sequence joins TRBV11-1 and TRBJ2-5, with a tentative D call TRBD1 (6 bases). The CDR3 contains 16 residues. V was shortened by 3 bases and J by 4 bases, with 18 bases between the two germline ends. From germline, CDR1 is SGHAT and CDR2 FQDESV (reference sequence). This CDR3 is CASSFSRVGQLETQYF. CDR3 bases: TGTGCCAGCAGCTTTTCCCGAGTCGGACAGCTAGAGACCCAGTACTTC.

This clonotype occurred a few times. The junction departs from the called germline gene at one end, perhaps through a read error. The V call is TRBV4-1, the J call TRBJ1-2; a weak D match, TRBD1 (6 bases). CDR1 and CDR2 (germline): MGHRA, YSYEKL. The CDR3 is 13 residues long. The CDR3 loop reads CASSQVVDRPSRF. Here the CDR3 DNA reads TGCGCCAGCAGCCAAGTCGTAGACAGGCCCAGCCGCTTC.